This T cell receptor beta chain was captured by sequencing in a study of regulatory T cells in long-lasting Graves disease. Sequencing libraries for TCR beta were prepared with iRepertoire HTBI primers and Arm-PCR of CDR3 regions. TCRdb used MiXCR to reprocess the multiplex PCR reads, holding one entry per CDR3 protein. The data show hundreds of thousands of distinct CDR3 sequences, less than 20% seen once. Time point defined: newly diagnosed GD, antithyroid drugs for less than 3 months. The TCR library was made from RNA extracted from PBMCs. This clonotype appeared many times. Trimming stripped 10 bases from V and 0 bases from J, with 18 bases between. The CDR3 has 15 residues. CDR1 is MNHEY, CDR2 SMNVEV, per germline (reference sequence). These data were also filed under a second study, of T cells in Graves' hyperthyroidism and ophthalmopathy.

This clonotype was sampled from a woman in her 30s with Graves disease. The sample consisted of peripheral blood mononuclear cells (PBMCs), taken at new diagnosis, from a patient treated with antithyroid drugs. V usage is TRBV27 and J usage is TRBJ1-2, with a possible D match to TRBD1 (6 bases). The CDR3 spells CATSPRDKANYGYTF. The CDR3 bases are TGTGCCACCTCTCCAAGGGACAAAGCTAACTATGGCTACACCTTC.